A selection of T cell receptor beta chains follows, all from one sample in a study of blood T cell repertoires in COVID-19. The data were produced by immunoSEQ multiplex PCR, yet TCRdb's version contains in-frame clones alone and is incomplete. The sample shows approximately 130,000 clones, around 89% of them seen only once. The material sequenced was peripheral blood. These TCRs come from a man aged 65 to 85 with active or convalescent COVID-19. CDR3s include the opening cysteine and the closing phenylalanine or tryptophan. D genes are given only for firm matches. Clone size is given for some rows only: seen once, a few or many times, or a class if the clone is expanded.

v_call	clone_size	j_call	d_call	cdr3_nt	cdr3_aa
TRBV6-5	.	TRBJ1-5	.	TGTGCCAGCAGAACCGGGACTGATCAGCCCCAGCATTTT	CASRTGTDQPQHF
TRBV7-2	once	TRBJ1-5	.	TGTGCCAGCAGTCCCCCTCCAGGGGGCAATCAGCCCCAGCATTTT	CASSPPPGGNQPQHF
TRBV5-6	.	TRBJ2-3	.	TGTGCCAGCAGCTTGGACGCCTCGAATTTAGCGGCGCAGTATTTT	CASSLDASNLAAQYF
TRBV11-3	.	TRBJ2-1	.	TGTGCCAGCAGCCCCATCGGGAGTTCACGTGAGCAGTTCTTC	CASSPIGSSREQFF
TRBV7-9	.	TRBJ1-4	.	TGTGCCAGCAGCCGACGGGAAACAACTAATGAAAAACTGTTTTTT	CASSRRETTNEKLFF
TRBV28	.	TRBJ1-6	.	TGTGCCAGCAGTTTTTCCGGACAGCTCCCGGGTTCACCCCTCCACTTT	CASSFSGQLPGSPLHF
TRBV28	.	TRBJ2-3	TRBD2	TGTGCCACGGACGTGACGGGAGGTGGCACAGATACGCAGTATTTT	CATDVTGGGTDTQYF
TRBV2	.	TRBJ2-7	.	TGTGCCAGCAGTCCAACAGGCTACGAGCAGTACTTC	CASSPTGYEQYF
TRBV6-5	.	TRBJ1-6	.	TGTGCCAGCAGTTACTCGTACAACAGAAACAAATCACCCCTCCACTTT	CASSYSYNRNKSPLHF
TRBV18	.	TRBJ2-1	TRBD1	TGTGCCAGCTCACCATTCATTCCGGGACAGGGAAGAGGGAATGAGCAGTTCTTC	CASSPFIPGQGRGNEQFF
TRBV6-5	.	TRBJ1-5	TRBD1	TGTGCCAGCAGCGAGAGTGACAGGGAGGATCAGCCCCAGCATTTT	CASSESDREDQPQHF
TRBV7-3	.	TRBJ2-1	TRBD2	TGTGCCAGCAGCTCTCGACTAGCGGGAGGGCTGGGAGTCGAGGAGCAGTTCTTC	CASSSRLAGGLGVEEQFF